This T cell receptor beta chain derives from a study of cytomegalovirus exposure and HLA in healthy donors. The germline V and J ends were trimmed by 1 base and 5 bases, with 18 bases remaining between them. CDR3 length: 16 amino acids. The germline V gene has CDR1 SGHNT and CDR2 YYREEE (reference sequence). As for this clone: Its antigen is not identified.

Libraries were prepared by immunoSEQ multiplex PCR; TCRdb keeps only in-frame clonotypes and omits some of them. The top ten clones hold approximately 0.94% of a sample with fewer than 300,000 clones, around 87% of them seen once. Points from the study as a whole: For most TCR sequences rarity was the rule, although some public TCRs occurred in many donors. Reportedly, diagnosis of cytomegalovirus status by the classifier showed high specificity and sensitivity.

V is TRBV5-4 and J is TRBJ1-1, with D possibly being TRBD1 (5 bases). The receptor was derived from a woman under 30 in good health and CMV-seronegative. The sequenced sample was PBMCs. CDR3 bases: TGTGCCAGCAGCTTGAACCAGAAGAGTGCAGGGACTGAAGCTTTCTTT. This sequence encodes CASSLNQKSAGTEAFF.